This TCR beta chain was retrieved from a study of blood T cell repertoires in COVID-19. Study in general: PBMCs, B-cell-depleted T cells, or T cells were the source of the cDNA or gDNA that made up the material.

Deletions cut 3 bases from V and 0 bases from J, with 9 bases between. CDR1 KGHSH and CDR2 LQKENI come from the germline V gene. The CDR3 sequence is 16 residues long. Patients of the Seattle cohort, enrolled during active infection, were followed longitudinally. TCRdb keeps only in-frame clones here, not all; method: immunoSEQ multiplex PCR. Found here are about 160,000 clones, around 92% of them singletons; the top ten hold approximately 5%. The receptor comes from a man aged 25 to 40 with COVID-19, enrolled during active disease. The sequenced material came from peripheral blood. V usage is TRBV18 and J usage is TRBJ1-6; possible D gene TRBD1, 5 bases. This CDR3 is CASSPGGSSYNSPLHF. The DNA of the CDR3 is TGTGCCAGCTCACCCGGGGGGAGCTCCTATAATTCACCCCTCCACTTT.